This is a list of T cell receptor beta chains from one sample in a study of blood T cell repertoires in COVID-19. Libraries were prepared by immunoSEQ multiplex PCR; TCRdb keeps only in-frame clonotypes and omits some of them. Of 170,000 or so clones listed, roughly 86% are singletons. Specimen: peripheral blood. The source is a man aged 50 to 59 with active or convalescent COVID-19. CDR3s include the opening cysteine and the closing phenylalanine or tryptophan. Each record gives: clone size, D gene, CDR3 length, J gene, V gene, CDR3 protein, CDR3 DNA. A D gene is named only where the DNA matches it firmly. A clone size is listed for some rows: how often the clone was seen (once, few, many), or a class if it is expanded.

- | - | 19 | TRBJ1-5 | TRBV6-1 | CASSEAQARTFYSNQPQHF | TGTGCCAGCAGTGAAGCACAGGCACGAACCTTTTATAGCAATCAGCCCCAGCATTTT
- | - | 14 | TRBJ1-5 | TRBV18 | CASSPLSSNQPQHF | TGTGCCAGCTCACCATTGAGTAGCAATCAGCCCCAGCATTTT
- | TRBD1 | 17 | TRBJ2-7 | TRBV27 | CASSYEPGQGVLDEQYF | TGTGCCAGCAGTTATGAGCCGGGACAGGGGGTACTCGACGAGCAGTACTTC
- | TRBD2 | 15 | TRBJ2-1 | TRBV9 | CASSVSRLALNEQFF | TGTGCCAGCAGCGTCTCCCGACTAGCCCTCAATGAGCAGTTCTTC
- | - | 15 | TRBJ1-2 | TRBV4-2 | CASSQEGGRNYGYTF | TGTGCCAGCAGCCAAGAGGGGGGGCGAAACTATGGCTACACCTTC
- | TRBD2 | 16 | TRBJ2-7 | TRBV5-1 | CASSLAGGGPAYEQYF | TGCGCCAGCAGCTTGGCCGGGGGAGGGCCGGCCTACGAGCAGTACTTC
- | - | 13 | TRBJ2-5 | TRBV5-6 | CASSFGGQETQYF | TGTGCCAGCAGCTTTGGCGGACAAGAGACCCAGTACTTC
- | TRBD1 | 18 | TRBJ2-1 | TRBV5-5 | CASSLQPLQGKTINEQFF | TGTGCCAGCAGCCTCCAGCCCTTACAGGGGAAAACAATCAATGAGCAGTTCTTC
- | - | 14 | TRBJ2-5 | TRBV7-9 | CASSLAGRQETQYF | TGTGCCAGCAGCTTAGCGGGGAGACAAGAGACCCAGTACTTC
- | TRBD1 | 16 | TRBJ2-1 | TRBV20-1 | CSASDQQGYANNEQFF | TGCAGTGCTAGTGATCAACAGGGGTACGCCAACAATGAGCAGTTCTTC
- | TRBD2 | 15 | TRBJ2-1 | TRBV6-5 | CASSLTSDSYNEQFF | TGTGCCAGCAGCCTGACTAGCGACTCCTACAATGAGCAGTTCTTC
- | - | 16 | TRBJ2-2 | TRBV6-6 | CASSWTVVFEAGELFF | TGTGCCAGCAGCTGGACAGTCGTTTTTGAGGCCGGGGAGCTGTTTTTT
- | TRBD1 | 14 | TRBJ2-7 | TRBV19 | CASSIGQGAYEQYF | TGTGCCAGTAGTATCGGACAGGGGGCCTACGAGCAGTACTTC
- | - | 11 | TRBJ2-1 | TRBV20-1 | CRPHSGHEQFF | TGCAGACCCCATAGCGGCCATGAGCAGTTCTTC
- | - | 13 | TRBJ1-1 | TRBV18 | CASSPGRGTEAFF | TGTGCCAGCTCACCTGGAAGGGGAACTGAAGCTTTCTTT
- | TRBD2 | 16 | TRBJ2-2 | TRBV7-2 | CASSLDRTSGTGELFF | TGTGCCAGCAGCTTAGACAGGACTAGCGGCACCGGGGAGCTGTTTTTT
- | - | 15 | TRBJ1-5 | TRBV3-1/TRBV3-2 | CASSLKGAGHQPQHF | TGTGCCAGCAGCCTAAAAGGGGCAGGACATCAGCCCCAGCATTTT
- | - | 14 | TRBJ2-5 | TRBV13 | CASSLGTSQETQYF | TGTGCCAGCAGCTTAGGGACTAGCCAAGAGACCCAGTACTTC
- | - | 11 | TRBJ1-1 | TRBV30 | CAWEFRTEAFF | TGTGCCTGGGAATTCCGGACTGAAGCTTTCTTT
- | - | 11 | TRBJ1-2 | TRBV28 | CASSSLQGYTF | TGTGCCAGCAGTTCGTTACAGGGCTACACCTTC
- | TRBD2 | 17 | TRBJ2-3 | TRBV4-1 | CASSQGDLAGAPWTQYF | TGCGCCAGCAGCCAAGGGGACCTAGCGGGGGCCCCCTGGACGCAGTATTTT
- | TRBD1 | 15 | TRBJ1-2 | TRBV28 | CASRGQGAANYGYTF | TGTGCCAGCAGGGGACAGGGGGCAGCTAACTATGGCTACACCTTC
- | TRBD1 | 14 | TRBJ1-4 | TRBV5-5 | CASRLGQPNEKLFF | TGTGCCAGCAGATTGGGACAGCCTAATGAAAAACTGTTTTTT
- | - | 13 | TRBJ2-1 | TRBV12-3/TRBV12-4 | CASSKLRDNEQFF | TGTGCCAGCAGTAAGCTCAGGGACAATGAGCAGTTCTTC
once | - | 17 | TRBJ1-6 | TRBV7-9 | CASSSQTQGPYNSPLHF | TGTGCCAGCAGCTCCCAAACGCAGGGTCCCTATAATTCACCCCTCCACTTT
- | - | 15 | TRBJ2-7 | TRBV28 | CASSSFGGNSYEQYF | TGTGCCAGCAGTTCCTTTGGGGGGAACTCCTACGAGCAGTACTTC
- | TRBD2 | 15 | TRBJ2-7 | TRBV4-1 | CASSQGLAAPYEQYF | TGCGCCAGCAGCCAAGGGCTAGCGGCCCCCTACGAGCAGTACTTC
- | TRBD1 | 13 | TRBJ2-5 | TRBV6-2/TRBV6-3 | CASSRQGKETQYF | TGTGCCAGCAGCCGACAGGGAAAAGAGACCCAGTACTTC
- | TRBD1 | 12 | TRBJ1-6 | TRBV2 | CASSRRTGKVHF | TGTGCCAGCAGTCGCAGGACAGGGAAAGTCCACTTT
- | TRBD2 | 16 | TRBJ2-7 | TRBV25-1 | CASSELGLAKRVEQYF | TGTGCCAGCAGTGAATTGGGACTAGCGAAGAGAGTCGAGCAGTACTTC
- | TRBD2 | 16 | TRBJ2-1 | TRBV11-2 | CASSRIGSGGYNEQFF | TGTGCCAGCAGCCGGATAGGTAGCGGGGGGTACAATGAGCAGTTCTTC
- | - | 15 | TRBJ2-1 | TRBV14 | CASSGGIGSYNEQFF | TGTGCCAGCAGCGGAGGAATCGGCTCCTACAATGAGCAGTTCTTC
- | TRBD1 | 14 | TRBJ2-1 | TRBV19 | CASAGDRVQDEQFF | TGTGCCAGTGCCGGGGACAGGGTGCAGGATGAGCAGTTCTTC
- | TRBD2 | 19 | TRBJ2-5 | TRBV2 | CASREGLLAGVTLGETQYF | TGTGCCAGCAGGGAAGGGTTACTAGCGGGGGTAACATTGGGAGAGACCCAGTACTTC
- | - | 13 | TRBJ1-2 | TRBV6-5 | CASSLDSNYGYTF | TGTGCCAGCAGCCTGGACAGCAACTATGGCTACACCTTC
few | TRBD1 | 12 | TRBJ1-1 | TRBV7-2 | CASSSSRGTGDF | TGTGCCAGCAGCTCTAGTAGGGGGACAGGGGACTTT
- | - | 18 | TRBJ1-6 | TRBV4-3 | CASSQDLGGSSYNSPLHF | TGCGCCAGCAGCCAAGATTTAGGCGGGAGCTCCTATAATTCACCCCTCCACTTT
once | - | 16 | TRBJ2-3 | TRBV7-8 | CASSLGPLGSGDTQYF | TGTGCCAGCAGCTTAGGGCCCTTGGGGTCAGGGGATACGCAGTATTTT
- | - | 17 | TRBJ1-5 | TRBV7-8 | CASSLDGGGGGHQPQHF | TGTGCCAGCAGCTTAGATGGTGGAGGTGGAGGGCATCAGCCCCAGCATTTT
few | TRBD2 | 15 | TRBJ2-5 | TRBV4-1 | CASSQWEGQGETQYF | TGCGCCAGCAGCCAGTGGGAGGGCCAGGGAGAGACCCAGTACTTC
- | TRBD2 | 17 | TRBJ2-2 | TRBV7-2 | CASSLRSGDTVTGELFF | TGTGCCAGCAGCTTGAGGAGCGGGGATACCGTGACCGGGGAGCTGTTTTTT
- | - | 15 | TRBJ2-1 | TRBV11-2 | CASSQDRGRRDEQFF | TGTGCCAGCAGCCAAGACCGTGGCCGGAGAGATGAGCAGTTCTTC
once | TRBD1 | 19 | TRBJ1-3 | TRBV7-9 | CASSLESATGGMSGNTIYF | TGTGCCAGCAGCTTAGAGTCGGCGACAGGGGGTATGTCTGGAAACACCATATATTTT
- | TRBD1 | 15 | TRBJ1-1 | TRBV5-1 | CASSLSRGLSTEAFF | TGCGCCAGCAGCTTGTCCAGGGGGTTGAGCACTGAAGCTTTCTTT
once | TRBD2 | 15 | TRBJ2-2 | TRBV7-2 | CASSLLAGGTGELFF | TGTGCCAGCAGCTTATTAGCGGGGGGCACCGGGGAGCTGTTTTTT
- | - | 13 | TRBJ2-3 | TRBV5-1 | CASRTAGPDTQYF | TGCGCCAGCAGAACCGCGGGGCCAGATACGCAGTATTTT
- | TRBD1 | 14 | TRBJ1-5 | TRBV27 | CASSLVTGNQPQHF | TGTGCCAGCAGTTTAGTGACAGGGAATCAGCCCCAGCATTTT
- | - | 18 | TRBJ2-3 | TRBV19 | CASSIGWTRPSSTDTQYF | TGTGCCAGTAGTATAGGGTGGACAAGACCTTCGAGCACAGATACGCAGTATTTT
- | TRBD2 | 15 | TRBJ2-7 | TRBV6-5 | CASRVGTSGSYEQYF | TGTGCCAGCAGGGTTGGGACTAGCGGCTCCTACGAGCAGTACTTC
- | - | 15 | TRBJ2-1 | TRBV5-4 | CASSLSSSLGNEQFF | TGTGCCAGCAGCTTAAGTTCTAGCTTGGGCAATGAGCAGTTCTTC
- | TRBD2 | 15 | TRBJ2-3 | TRBV7-9 | CASSPSGGSTDTQYF | TGTGCCAGCAGCCCTAGCGGGGGAAGCACAGATACGCAGTATTTT
- | TRBD1 | 17 | TRBJ2-3 | TRBV24-1 | CATSDRSIGQGADTQYF | TGTGCCACCAGTGATAGAAGTATAGGACAGGGCGCAGATACGCAGTATTTT
- | - | 13 | TRBJ1-5 | TRBV28 | CASIGRVAQPQHF | TGTGCCAGCATAGGGAGGGTGGCCCAGCCCCAGCATTTT
- | - | 16 | TRBJ1-1 | TRBV7-9 | CASSPNSGTMNTEAFF | TGTGCCAGCAGCCCTAACTCGGGAACCATGAACACTGAAGCTTTCTTT
- | TRBD1 | 14 | TRBJ1-1 | TRBV5-1 | CASSFETGYPEAFF | TGCGCCAGCAGCTTCGAGACAGGGTACCCTGAAGCTTTCTTT
many | - | 13 | TRBJ2-3 | TRBV11-3 | CASSLDTRDTQYF | TGTGCCAGCAGCTTAGATACCAGAGATACGCAGTATTTT
- | - | 18 | TRBJ1-2 | TRBV4-3 | CASSHGVIGGALHYGYTF | TGCGCCAGCAGCCATGGGGTAATTGGGGGGGCCTTACACTATGGCTACACCTTC